The 4 T cell receptor beta chains listed next were all sequenced from one sample in a study of OX40 agonist ivuxolimab in advanced cancers. Libraries were prepared by immunoSEQ multiplex PCR; TCRdb keeps only in-frame clonotypes and omits some of them. The sample holds tens of thousands of clones, 90% seen once. This sample comprised CD4+ or CD8+ T cells sorted from blood, obtained in a trial of the OX40 agonist ivuxolimab. These receptor sequences come from an adult with an advanced solid tumor such as melanoma, head and neck, liver or kidney cancer.

This chain uses TRBV5-6 with TRBJ2-2; 9 bases match TRBD1. The CDR3 has 17 amino acids. Trimming cost V 4 bases and J 4 bases; bases outside gene matches: 11. Germline CDR1 reads SGHDT; CDR2 reads YYEEEE. In DNA, the CDR3 is TGTGCCAGCAGCCGTAAACCGGGACAGGGCATCACCGGGGAGCTGTTTTTT. This sequence encodes CASSRKPGQGITGELFF.

The chain combines TRBV2 with TRBJ1-1, with a weak D call TRBD1 (5 bases). CDR1 and CDR2 (germline): SNHLY, FYNNEI. The V gene lost 10 bases and the J gene lost 0 bases, with 9 bases spanning the gap. This CDR3 has 12 residues. The CDR3 region is CATMGVNTEAFF. The DNA for the CDR3 is TGTGCCACAATGGGGGTGAACACTGAAGCTTTCTTT.

The chain recombines TRBV5-6 with TRBJ1-1, with D hard to call. Trimming took off 3 bases at V and 2 bases at J, with 5 bases between the two ends. The CDR3 runs to 12 residues. The germline CDR1 and CDR2 sequences are SGHDT and YYEEEE. The CDR3 sequence: CASSYPNTEAFF. CDR3 DNA: TGTGCCAGCAGCTACCCCAACACTGAAGCTTTCTTT.

The chain employs TRBV14 and TRBJ2-3; 14 bases agree with TRBD2. The CDR3 has 17 residues. The J segment lost 8 bases and the V segment lost 0 bases, leaving 7 bases of the junction unmatched. CDR1 and CDR2 from the germline V gene are SGHDN and FVKESK. The CDR3 protein is CASSQDPGLAGASTQYF. DNA for the CDR3: TGTGCCAGCAGCCAAGATCCGGGACTAGCGGGAGCTAGTACGCAGTATTTT.